These 6 T cell receptor beta chains were sequenced from one sample in a study of blood T cell repertoires in COVID-19. The repertoire was sequenced with immunoSEQ multiplex PCR; TCRdb's copy has only in-frame clones and lacks some. The table records roughly 230,000 clones, about 84% of them present only once. The source material was peripheral blood. These receptors were obtained from a woman older than 75 with acute or convalescent COVID-19.

The genes are TRBV4-1 and TRBJ1-2; TRBD1 matches 7 bases. The germline V gene encodes CDR1 MGHRA and CDR2 YSYEKL. CDR3 size: 16 residues. V shed 1 base, J shed 4 bases, and the junction held 9 bases outside the gene matches. CDR3 in DNA: TGCGCCAGCAGCCAAGCCATATTCACAGGGGCCTATGGCTACACCTTC. Protein product: CASSQAIFTGAYGYTF.

The rearrangement links TRBV7-9 to TRBJ2-7; 7 nucleotides line up with TRBD2. V shed 5 bases, J shed 5 bases, and the junction held 15 bases outside the gene matches. Germline V gene sequence: CDR1 SEHNR, CDR2 FQNEAQ (reference sequence). The CDR3 is 16 amino acids. CDR3 residues: CASSPRFGREWNEQYF. In nucleotides, the CDR3 is TGTGCCAGCAGCCCCCGGTTCGGGCGGGAGTGGAACGAGCAGTACTTC.

Here the CDR3 reads CASSQASGYSGNTIYF. CDR3 sequence (DNA): TGTGCCAGCAGCCAAGCTTCGGGGTATTCTGGAAACACCATATATTTT. The chain is built from TRBV3-1 (or the pseudogene TRBV3-2) and TRBJ1-3; D ambiguous. The CDR3 loop spans 16 amino acids. Between the trimmed V and J ends, which lost 1 base and 1 base, there was a span of 11 bases. Germline CDR1 reads LGHDT; CDR2 reads YNNKEL (reference sequence).

J is TRBJ2-2 and V is TRBV5-4; 11 bases line up with TRBD1. CDR3 size: 15 residues. V lost 4 bases, J lost 5 bases, and 4 bases stayed unmatched. CDR1 and CDR2 (germline): SGHNT, YYREEE (reference sequence). The CDR3 sequence is CASSKGTGGTGELFF. The CDR3 DNA is TGTGCCAGCAGCAAGGGGACAGGGGGAACCGGGGAGCTGTTTTTT.

This chain joins TRBV6-5 and TRBJ2-7; D possibly corresponds to TRBD2 (5 bases). The CDR3 covers 15 residues. V was cut by 7 bases and J by 3 bases, with 19 bases left in between. CDR1 MNHEY and CDR2 SVGAGI come from the germline V gene. CDR3 coding DNA: TGTGCCAGCAAATCTCAGGCGGGCACCTACTACGAGCAGTACTTC. Translated, it gives CASKSQAGTYYEQYF.

The chain couples TRBV3-1 (or the pseudogene TRBV3-2) to TRBJ1-1, with 9 bases lining up with TRBD1. The CDR3 length is 16 residues. V dropped 1 base and J dropped 5; count of bases not matched to a gene: 8. CDR1 LGHDT and CDR2 YNNKEL come from the germline V gene (reference sequence). CDR3 protein: CASSQARTGVQTEAFF. The CDR3 DNA sequence: TGTGCCAGCAGCCAAGCCAGGACAGGGGTACAGACTGAAGCTTTCTTT.